The 14 T cell receptor beta chains presented below share a single source sample, sequenced in a study of cytomegalovirus exposure and HLA in healthy donors. PCR employed 60 Vbeta and 13 Jbeta primers. Generated by immunoSEQ multiplex PCR, the TCRdb table keeps only in-frame clones and is missing some. The sample yields around 130,000 clones, around four fifths seen once. The sequenced sample consisted of PBMCs. The receptors stem from a man aged 25 to 45 in good health and CMV-seronegative.

The V call is TRBV6-4, the J call TRBJ2-2; TRBD1 is a possible D gene (6 bases). This CDR3 comprises 14 residues. The V gene's germline CDR1 is MRHNA and CDR2 SNTAGT. The V end lost 6 bases, the J end lost 4 bases, and 12 bases lay between the germline ends. The CDR3 nucleotides are TGTGCCAGCAGAGGGGGTGGAAGCACCGGGGAGCTGTTTTTT. Encoded protein: CASRGGGSTGELFF.

The chain has TRBV7-2 and TRBJ1-1; 7 nucleotides agree with TRBD1. The CDR3 contains 15 residues. CDR1 is SGHTA, CDR2 FQGNSA, per germline. Trimming at V came to 5 bases and at J to 4 bases, leaving 10 bases not matched to a gene. CDR3 in amino acids: CASSIRQGGSTEAFF. As DNA, the CDR3 is TGTGCCAGCAGCATCCGACAGGGAGGAAGCACTGAAGCTTTCTTT.

This clone was counted only a few times. The chain couples TRBV4-3 to TRBJ1-2; TRBD1 is a possible D gene (6 bases). Germline CDR1 reads LGHNA; CDR2 reads YSLEER. With 3 bases removed from V and 3 bases from J, the gap between germline ends came to 14 bases. The CDR3 consists of 15 residues. CDR3 bases: TGCGCCAGCAGCCAGGGACATGGCATGGACTATGGCTACACCTTC. Protein sequence: CASSQGHGMDYGYTF.

The chain couples TRBV2 to TRBJ2-5, with 10 bases aligning to TRBD2. CDR1 and CDR2 (germline): SNHLY, FYNNEI. J was trimmed by 4 bases and V by 7 bases; bases with no gene match: 6. The CDR3 is 14 residues long. CDR3 sequence reads: CASKDSGGRETQYF. CDR3 bases: TGTGCCAGCAAAGATAGCGGGGGGCGAGAGACCCAGTACTTC. The full variable domain, in which reference TRBV2 and TRBJ2-5 provide the parts outside the CDR3, is EPEVTQTPSHQVTQMGQEVILRCVPISNHLYFYWYRQILGQKVEFLVSFYNNEISEKSEIFDDQFSVERPDGSNFTLKIRSTKLEDSAMYFCASKDSGGRETQYFGPGTRLLVL.

This CDR3 reads CASSLVGRGGSGELFF. CDR3 DNA: TGTGCCAGCAGCTTAGTCGGGCGGGGGGGCTCCGGGGAGCTGTTTTTT. The V call is TRBV7-2, the J call TRBJ2-2; TRBD2 aligns across 9 bases. The CDR3 has 16 amino acids. Losses at the gene ends were 1 base for V and 6 bases for J; bases not matched to a gene: 6. The germline gives CDR1 SGHTA, CDR2 FQGNSA.

This clone came up a few times. The rearrangement joins TRBV27 to TRBJ1-2; D may be TRBD1 (6 bases). Germline V CDR1 and CDR2: MNHEY, SMNVEV (reference sequence). This CDR3 is built from 15 residues. The V gene lost 5 bases and the J gene lost 8 bases, with 21 bases spanning the gap. CDR3 nucleotides: TGTGCCAGCAGTCCGGACAGAAAAATTGACAGGGGCTACACCTTC. Amino acid sequence: CASSPDRKIDRGYTF.

The chain employs TRBV4-3 and TRBJ1-5, with 8 bases aligning to TRBD1. The CDR3 contains 15 residues. V shed 3 bases and J 6 bases; nucleotides not matched to a gene: 7. Germline V gives CDR1 LGHNA, CDR2 YSLEER. CDR3 in amino acids: CASSQGTGTRQPQHF. The CDR3 region has the DNA TGCGCCAGCAGCCAGGGGACAGGAACGCGTCAGCCCCAGCATTTT.

Written as DNA, the CDR3 is TGTGCCAGCAGTTTGAGGCAGAACAATGAGCAGTTCTTC. Its translation: CASSLRQNNEQFF. The V and J genes are TRBV28 and TRBJ2-1; unclear D gene. The CDR3 extends over 13 amino acids. The V and J ends lost 3 bases and 5 bases respectively, with 8 bases between them. In germline, CDR1 is MDHEN, CDR2 SYDVKM.

This chain connects TRBV19 to TRBJ2-2; 8 bases align to TRBD2. Unmatched junction bases numbered 1, after V lost 5 bases and J lost 2 bases. CDR3 length equals 14 residues. Germline CDR1 and CDR2: LNHDA and SQIVND (reference sequence). CDR3 in amino acids: CASSGTSNTGELFF. The CDR3 DNA reads as TGTGCCAGTAGTGGGACTAGTAACACCGGGGAGCTGTTTTTT.

The chain recombines TRBV27 with TRBJ2-7, with D possibly being TRBD1 (6 bases). The CDR3 is 14 residues long. V shed 4 bases and J shed 5 bases, with 15 bases lying between them. Per germline, CDR1 MNHEY and CDR2 SMNVEV (reference sequence). CDR3 region: CASSWDPRTDEQYF. DNA of the CDR3: TGTGCCAGCAGTTGGGACCCGCGGACAGACGAGCAGTACTTC.

The chain uses TRBV29-1 and TRBJ2-1; TRBD2 agrees at 9 bases. The CDR3 consists of 16 residues. Germline CDR1 SQVTM, CDR2 ANQGSEA. The ends lost 6 bases at V and 3 bases at J; junction bases unmatched: 12. The CDR3 nucleotides are TGCAGCGTCCCCACCGCCGGGACTAGCAGCTACAATGAGCAGTTCTTC. Translating gives CSVPTAGTSSYNEQFF.

The V and J genes are TRBV7-9 and TRBJ1-3; TRBD1 might be the D (6 bases). CDR3 size: 12 residues. Trimming stripped 4 bases from V and 7 bases from J, with 8 bases between. Germline V gives CDR1 SEHNR, CDR2 FQNEAQ (reference sequence). CDR3: CASSSQGNTIYF. In nucleotides, the CDR3 is TGTGCCAGCAGCTCCCAGGGGAACACCATATATTTT.

The J gene is TRBJ1-1, the V gene TRBV2; 9 nucleotides align to TRBD1. Trimming at V came to 5 bases and at J to 0 bases, leaving 4 bases not matched to a gene. Germline-derived CDR1 and CDR2 are SNHLY and FYNNEI. The CDR3 runs to 15 residues. The CDR3 here is CASSQGQGMNTEAFF. CDR3 DNA: TGTGCCAGCAGTCAGGGACAGGGTATGAACACTGAAGCTTTCTTT. The variable domain in full, with the rest retrieved from reference TRBV2 and TRBJ1-1, is EPEVTQTPSHQVTQMGQEVILRCVPISNHLYFYWYRQILGQKVEFLVSFYNNEISEKSEIFDDQFSVERPDGSNFTLKIRSTKLEDSAMYFCASSQGQGMNTEAFFGQGTRLTVV.

V gene TRBV4-2 combines with J gene TRBJ2-6, with D hard to call. Trimming removed 3 bases from V and 0 bases from J, with 3 bases in between. Germline values: CDR1 LGHNA, CDR2 YNFKEQ. CDR3 length: 14 residues. CDR3 amino acids: CASSHSSGANVLTF. The CDR3 DNA follows: TGTGCCAGCAGCCATAGCTCTGGGGCCAACGTCCTGACTTTC.